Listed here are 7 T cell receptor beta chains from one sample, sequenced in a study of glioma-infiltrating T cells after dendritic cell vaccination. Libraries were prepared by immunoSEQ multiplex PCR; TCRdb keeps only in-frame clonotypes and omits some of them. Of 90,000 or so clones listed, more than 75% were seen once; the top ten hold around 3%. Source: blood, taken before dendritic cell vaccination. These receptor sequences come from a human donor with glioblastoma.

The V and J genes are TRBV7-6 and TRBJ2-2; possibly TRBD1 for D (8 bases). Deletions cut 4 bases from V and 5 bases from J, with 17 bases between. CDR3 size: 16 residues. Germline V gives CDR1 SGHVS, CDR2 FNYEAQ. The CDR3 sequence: CASSSRTGRGTGELFF. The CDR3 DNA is TGTGCCAGCAGCTCACGGACAGGGAGGGGTACCGGGGAGCTGTTTTTT.

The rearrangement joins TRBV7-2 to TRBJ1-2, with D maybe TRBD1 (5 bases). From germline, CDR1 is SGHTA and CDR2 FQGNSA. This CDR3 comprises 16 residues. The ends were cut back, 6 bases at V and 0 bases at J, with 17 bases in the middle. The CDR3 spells CASSPGGIRANYGYTF. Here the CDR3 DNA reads TGTGCCAGCAGTCCGGGGGGAATTAGAGCTAACTATGGCTACACCTTC.

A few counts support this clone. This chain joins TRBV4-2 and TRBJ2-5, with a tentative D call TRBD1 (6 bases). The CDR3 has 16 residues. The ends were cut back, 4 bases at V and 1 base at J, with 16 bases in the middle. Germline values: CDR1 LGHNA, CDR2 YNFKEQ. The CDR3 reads CASSRSLGASQETQYF. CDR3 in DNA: TGTGCCAGCAGCCGTTCGCTGGGGGCCAGCCAAGAGACCCAGTACTTC.

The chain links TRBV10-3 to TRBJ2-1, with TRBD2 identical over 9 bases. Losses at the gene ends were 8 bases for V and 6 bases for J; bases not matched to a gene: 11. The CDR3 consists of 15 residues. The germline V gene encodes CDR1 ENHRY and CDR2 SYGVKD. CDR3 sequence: CAIGGASGAANEQFF. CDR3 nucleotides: TGTGCCATCGGGGGGGCTAGCGGGGCCGCCAATGAGCAGTTCTTC.

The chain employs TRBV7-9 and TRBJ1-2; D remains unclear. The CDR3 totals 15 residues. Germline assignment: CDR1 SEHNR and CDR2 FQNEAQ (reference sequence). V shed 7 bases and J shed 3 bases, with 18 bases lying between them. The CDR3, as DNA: TGTGCCAGCACTGTGAATGGTTTCGGAGACTATGGCTACACCTTC. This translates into CASTVNGFGDYGYTF. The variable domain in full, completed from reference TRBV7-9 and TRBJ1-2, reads DTGVSQNPRHKITKRGQNVTFRCDPISEHNRLYWYRQTLGQGPEFLTYFQNEAQLEKSRLLSDRFSAERPKGSFSTLEIQRTEQGDSAMYLCASTVNGFGDYGYTFGSGTRLTVV.

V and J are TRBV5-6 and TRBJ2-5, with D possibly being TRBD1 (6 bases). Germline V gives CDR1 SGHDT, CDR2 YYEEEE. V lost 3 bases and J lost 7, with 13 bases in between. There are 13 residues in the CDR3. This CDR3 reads CASSSRQAGTQYF. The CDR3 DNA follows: TGTGCCAGCAGCTCTAGACAGGCAGGGACCCAGTACTTC. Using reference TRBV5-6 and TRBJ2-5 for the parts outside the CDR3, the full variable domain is DAGVTQSPTHLIKTRGQQVTLRCSPKSGHDTVSWYQQALGQGPQFIFQYYEEEERQRGNFPDRFSGHQFPNYSSELNVNALLLGDSALYLCASSSRQAGTQYFGPGTRLLVL.

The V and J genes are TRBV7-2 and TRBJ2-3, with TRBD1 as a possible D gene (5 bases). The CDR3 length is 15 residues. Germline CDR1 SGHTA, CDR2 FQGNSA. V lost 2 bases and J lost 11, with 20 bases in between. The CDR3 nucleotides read TGTGCCAGCAGCTTATCATCGAAAGGGGCAGCTAAGCAGTATTTT. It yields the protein CASSLSSKGAAKQYF.